These T cell receptor beta chains were read from a single sample in a study of early T cells in non-severe SARS-CoV-2 infection. TCRdb reprocessed the 5' RACE reads with MiXCR, giving one entry per CDR3 protein. The data show over 60,000 distinct CDR3 sequences, around 11% seen once. The sample in question was whole blood, obtained at baseline. These receptors were obtained from an adult who was a healthcare worker with PCR-confirmed SARS-CoV-2 infection or an uninfected control (not recorded which). Both conserved end residues are part of each CDR3. Each record gives: clone size, V gene, J gene, D gene, CDR3 protein, CDR3 DNA. A D gene is named only where the DNA matches it firmly. Only some rows state a clone size, as once, few, many or a class for expanded clones.

.	TRBV20-1	TRBJ1-1	.	CSARDRFTGTMNTEAFF	TGCAGTGCTAGAGATCGATTCACAGGGACCATGAACACTGAAGCTTTCTTT
.	TRBV9	TRBJ2-2	.	CASSVERSHGTGELFF	TGTGCCAGCAGCGTAGAGCGCTCCCATGGAACCGGGGAGCTGTTTTTT
many	TRBV11-2	TRBJ1-4	.	CASSFVPTTNEKLFF	TGTGCCAGCAGCTTCGTCCCGACAACTAATGAAAAACTGTTTTTT
few	TRBV12-3/TRBV12-4	TRBJ2-1	.	CASSLSTVSSYNEQFF	TGTGCCAGCAGTTTATCGACAGTCAGCTCCTACAATGAGCAGTTCTTC
few	TRBV28	TRBJ2-7	.	CASRLGVRGPYEQYF	TGTGCCAGCAGATTGGGAGTCCGGGGCCCCTACGAGCAGTACTTC
.	TRBV11-1	TRBJ2-3	TRBD2	CASSLASGEADTQYF	TGTGCCAGCAGCTTGGCCAGCGGGGAGGCAGATACGCAGTATTTT
.	TRBV3-1	TRBJ2-3	.	CASSPRRTASTDTQYF	TGTGCCAGCAGCCCACGTAGGACAGCTAGCACAGATACGCAGTATTTT
few	TRBV5-6	TRBJ1-2	TRBD1	CASRIVGQGNYGYTF	TGTGCCAGCAGAATCGTAGGACAGGGAAACTATGGCTACACCTTC
.	TRBV6-5	TRBJ1-2	.	CASRRPLDSSSYGYTF	TGTGCCAGCAGACGACCCCTGGACAGTTCCTCCTATGGCTACACCTTC
many	TRBV7-9	TRBJ1-2	TRBD1	CASSPLTGLSYGYTF	TGTGCCAGCAGTCCCTTGACAGGGCTGAGCTATGGCTACACCTTC
few	TRBV6-5	TRBJ2-2	TRBD1	CASRWDRLSGELFF	TGTGCCAGCAGGTGGGACAGGCTCTCCGGGGAGCTGTTTTTT
few	TRBV12-3/TRBV12-4	TRBJ2-2	.	CASTITRTANTGELFF	TGTGCCAGCACCATTACGAGGACCGCGAACACCGGGGAGCTGTTTTTT
.	TRBV30	TRBJ1-1	.	CAFAGDMNTEAFF	TGTGCCTTTGCAGGGGATATGAACACTGAAGCTTTCTTT
few	TRBV12-3/TRBV12-4	TRBJ1-1	.	CASSFEGLGLAFF	TGTGCCAGCAGTTTTGAGGGGCTGGGGCTGGCTTTCTTT
many	TRBV2	TRBJ1-2	TRBD1	CASSAGTGINGYTF	TGTGCCAGCAGTGCCGGGACAGGGATTAATGGCTACACCTTC
many	TRBV6-1	TRBJ1-1	TRBD1	CASSQNRDSVLEAFF	TGTGCCAGCAGTCAAAACCGGGACAGCGTCCTAGAGGCTTTCTTT
.	TRBV10-3	TRBJ1-1	TRBD1	CAISDHRGPGTEAFF	TGTGCCATCAGTGATCACAGGGGGCCGGGCACTGAAGCTTTCTTT
few	TRBV10-3	TRBJ2-1	TRBD2	CAIGLAGGQDEQFF	TGTGCCATCGGACTAGCGGGGGGGCAAGATGAGCAGTTCTTC
few	TRBV5-1	TRBJ1-4	.	CASSLASHFADSENEKLFF	TGCGCCAGCAGCTTGGCTTCCCACTTTGCGGACAGCGAGAATGAAAAACTGTTTTTT
few	TRBV7-9	TRBJ1-2	.	CATPTGGNYGYTF	TGTGCCACCCCGACGGGGGGGAACTATGGCTACACCTTC
many	TRBV19	TRBJ2-1	.	CASSIVGYNEQFF	TGTGCCAGTAGTATAGTGGGTTACAATGAGCAGTTCTTC
.	TRBV20-1	TRBJ2-1	TRBD2	CSAKSAGGKYNEQFF	TGCAGTGCTAAATCAGCGGGGGGAAAGTACAATGAGCAGTTCTTC
.	TRBV5-4	TRBJ1-1	.	CASSLESWGTLNTEAFF	TGTGCCAGCAGCTTGGAGTCCTGGGGGACTCTGAACACTGAAGCTTTCTTT
many	TRBV28	TRBJ1-1	.	CASSRLGHTEAFF	TGTGCCAGCAGCCGCCTGGGGCACACTGAAGCTTTCTTT
.	TRBV6-5	TRBJ2-4	.	CASRDKSNIQYF	TGTGCCAGCAGAGACAAGTCAAACATTCAGTACTTC
.	TRBV29-1	TRBJ2-5	.	CSVEDFQETQYF	TGCAGCGTTGAGGACTTCCAAGAGACCCAGTACTTC
many	TRBV3-1	TRBJ2-1	.	CASSRLLSSYNEQFF	TGTGCCAGCAGCCGGCTGCTAAGCTCCTACAATGAGCAGTTCTTC
many	TRBV7-8	TRBJ1-2	.	CASSLGLGVGGYTF	TGTGCCAGCAGCTTAGGATTAGGGGTCGGAGGCTACACCTTC
many	TRBV5-1	TRBJ1-4	.	CASSLAGVDLFF	TGCGCCAGCAGCTTGGCCGGCGTTGACCTGTTTTTT
.	TRBV20-1	TRBJ2-5	.	CSASWPGRKETQYF	TGCAGTGCTAGTTGGCCCGGCAGGAAAGAGACCCAGTACTTC
few	TRBV5-1	TRBJ2-3	.	CASSYGGTDTQYF	TGCGCCAGCTCCTACGGCGGCACAGATACGCAGTATTTT
many	TRBV20-1	TRBJ2-3	.	CSATRQASSTDTQYF	TGCAGTGCTACCCGACAGGCGTCGAGCACAGATACGCAGTATTTT
many	TRBV21-1	TRBJ2-3	.	CASSKMVGTPTDTQYF	TGTGCCAGCAGCAAAATGGTGGGGACACCCACAGATACGCAGTATTTT
few	TRBV10-3	TRBJ2-1	.	CANGPTSSYNEQFF	TGTGCCAACGGACCCACGAGCTCCTACAATGAGCAGTTCTTC
few	TRBV15	TRBJ1-2	TRBD1	CATSPTGNYGYTF	TGTGCCACCAGTCCGACAGGGAACTATGGCTACACCTTC
many	TRBV7-2	TRBJ2-5	TRBD2	CASSLTSGGRRGETQYF	TGTGCCAGCAGCTTGACTAGCGGGGGACGGCGTGGAGAGACCCAGTACTTC
many	TRBV20-1	TRBJ1-5	.	CSARGRGTDQPQHF	TGCAGTGCTAGGGGCCGGGGAACGGATCAGCCCCAGCATTTT
.	TRBV12-3/TRBV12-4	TRBJ1-2	.	CASSHRDGYTF	TGTGCCAGCAGTCACAGGGACGGCTACACCTTC
.	TRBV5-5	TRBJ2-7	TRBD1	CASSWSSGTGEYYEQYF	TGTGCCAGCAGCTGGTCCTCCGGGACAGGGGAATACTACGAGCAGTACTTC
few	TRBV3-1	TRBJ2-5	TRBD2	CASSARSGGETQYF	TGTGCCAGCAGCGCCCGAAGCGGGGGAGAGACCCAGTACTTC
few	TRBV18	TRBJ1-2	TRBD1	CASSPLTGVNGYTF	TGTGCCAGCTCACCGTTGACAGGGGTCAATGGCTACACCTTC
few	TRBV7-2	TRBJ2-5	.	CASSLGLRETQYF	TGTGCCAGCAGCTTAGGCCTCCGAGAGACCCAGTACTTC
.	TRBV28	TRBJ1-1	.	CASTPGALNTEAFF	TGTGCCAGCACCCCAGGGGCGTTGAACACTGAAGCTTTCTTT
many	TRBV11-2	TRBJ2-3	.	CASSLAPKQITDTQYF	TGTGCCAGCAGCTTAGCGCCGAAACAGATCACAGATACGCAGTATTTT
.	TRBV6-6	TRBJ2-7	.	CASTIQASWEQYF	TGTGCCAGCACCATACAAGCATCGTGGGAGCAGTACTTC
few	TRBV5-6	TRBJ2-3	.	CASSSLKDFLYTDTQYF	TGTGCCAGCAGCTCCTTGAAGGACTTCCTCTACACAGATACGCAGTATTTT
many	TRBV6-1	TRBJ1-5	TRBD1	CASSADRARDQPQHF	TGTGCCAGCAGCGCCGACAGGGCGCGGGATCAGCCCCAGCATTTT
many	TRBV7-9	TRBJ2-4	.	CASSASPEAPQYF	TGTGCCAGCAGCGCCTCCCCCGAGGCCCCTCAGTACTTC
few	TRBV7-2	TRBJ2-5	TRBD1	CASSLYPDRAQETQYF	TGTGCCAGCAGCTTATATCCAGACAGGGCCCAAGAGACCCAGTACTTC
few	TRBV28	TRBJ2-4	.	CASRSQAGGNIQYF	TGTGCCAGCAGATCCCAGGCAGGCGGGAACATTCAGTACTTC
many	TRBV5-4	TRBJ2-3	TRBD2	CASSPLAGVRTDTQYF	TGTGCCAGCAGTCCACTAGCGGGGGTCCGCACAGATACGCAGTATTTT
.	TRBV6-1	TRBJ2-1	.	CASSEYVHNEQFF	TGTGCCAGCAGTGAATATGTCCACAATGAGCAGTTCTTC
many	TRBV29-1	TRBJ1-1	.	CSVDGPRGTEAFF	TGCAGCGTTGATGGACCCAGGGGCACTGAAGCTTTCTTT
few	TRBV7-8	TRBJ2-1	.	CASSLSGTPYNEQFF	TGTGCCAGCAGCTTATCCGGGACTCCTTACAATGAGCAGTTCTTC